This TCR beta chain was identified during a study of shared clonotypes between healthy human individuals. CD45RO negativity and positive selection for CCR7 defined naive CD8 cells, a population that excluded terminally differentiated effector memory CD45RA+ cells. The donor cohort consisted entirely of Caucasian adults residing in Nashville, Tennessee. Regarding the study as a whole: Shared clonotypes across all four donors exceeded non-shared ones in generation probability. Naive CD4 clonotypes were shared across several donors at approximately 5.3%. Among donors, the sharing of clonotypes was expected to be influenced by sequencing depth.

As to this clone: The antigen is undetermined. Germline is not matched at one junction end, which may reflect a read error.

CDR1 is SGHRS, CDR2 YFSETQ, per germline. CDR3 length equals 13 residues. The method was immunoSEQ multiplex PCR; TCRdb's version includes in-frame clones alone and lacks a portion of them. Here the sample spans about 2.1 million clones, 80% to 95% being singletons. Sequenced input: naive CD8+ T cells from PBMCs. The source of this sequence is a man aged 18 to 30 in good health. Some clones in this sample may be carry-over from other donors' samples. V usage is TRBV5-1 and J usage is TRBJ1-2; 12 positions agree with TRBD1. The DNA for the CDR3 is TGCGCCAGCAGCTCGGCCCTGGGACAGGGGGCCTCGTTC. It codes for CASSSALGQGASF.